The 25 T cell receptor beta chains below all came from one sample that was sequenced in a study of T cell responses to AZD1222 COVID-19 vaccine. Only in-frame clones appear in the TCRdb table, and some are missing; sequencing was by immunoSEQ multiplex PCR. The sample contains 90,000 to 150,000 clones, around 86% of which appear only once. Specimen: peripheral blood, collected on day 0 of AZD1222 vaccination. All receptors come from an adult in good health.

This chain uses TRBV3-1 (or the pseudogene TRBV3-2) with TRBJ1-2, with D maybe TRBD1 (5 bases). CDR1 is LGHDT and CDR2 is YNNKEL in the germline V gene (reference sequence). V lost 0 bases and J 4 bases, leaving 15 bases between the germline ends. The CDR3 runs to 16 residues. The CDR3 spells CASSQDPGAGSYGYTF. Written as DNA, the CDR3 is TGTGCCAGCAGCCAAGACCCCGGGGCAGGGTCCTATGGCTACACCTTC.

The CDR3, as DNA: TGTGCCAGCAGTGTGCGGAACTATGGCTACACCTTC. This translates into CASSVRNYGYTF. The chain links TRBV12-3 or TRBV12-4 to TRBJ1-2; D unclear. This CDR3 is built from 12 residues. The ends were cut back, 5 bases at V and 2 bases at J, with 6 bases in the middle.

V usage is TRBV5-8 and J usage is TRBJ2-1; 8 bases fit TRBD2. The V gene end was trimmed by 2 bases and the J gene end by 9 bases; junction bases not matched to a gene: 10. This CDR3 region has 15 residues. In germline, CDR1 is SGHTS, CDR2 YDEGEE. The CDR3 reads CASSLLGGVLGEQFF. As DNA, the CDR3 is TGTGCCAGCAGCTTACTCGGGGGGGTTTTAGGTGAGCAGTTCTTC.

This clone was observed a few times. CDR3 amino acids: CASSLEGNLAGNTIYF. The CDR3 nucleotides are TGTGCCAGCAGCTTAGAGGGGAATTTGGCTGGAAACACCATATATTTT. The chain carries TRBV7-9 and TRBJ1-3, with a possible D match to TRBD1 (5 bases). The CDR3 loop spans 16 amino acids. V lost 1 base and J 2 bases, leaving 12 bases between the germline ends. Germline V gene data show CDR1 as SEHNR and CDR2 as FQNEAQ (reference sequence).

The V gene is TRBV5-4, the J gene TRBJ1-1; 12 nucleotides match TRBD1. V dropped 4 bases and J dropped 6; count of bases not matched to a gene: 10. This CDR3 is 16 amino acids long. Germline CDR1 SGHNT, CDR2 YYREEE (reference sequence). The chain's CDR3 is CASSQGGGQGAAEAFF. CDR3 sequence (DNA): TGTGCCAGCAGCCAAGGGGGGGGACAGGGGGCGGCTGAAGCTTTCTTT.

The chain is built from TRBV19 and TRBJ2-7; no clear D gene. Germline assignment: CDR1 LNHDA and CDR2 SQIVND (reference sequence). V dropped 1 base and J dropped 3 bases, with 7 bases sitting between them. The CDR3 has 13 amino acids. CDR3: CASSIGESYEQYF. The CDR3 nucleotides are TGTGCCAGTAGTATAGGTGAGAGCTACGAGCAGTACTTC.

The J gene is TRBJ1-2, the V gene TRBV28, with D perhaps matching TRBD1 (5 bases). Germline lookup yields CDR1 MDHEN and CDR2 SYDVKM. V lost 7 bases and J lost 4, with 16 bases in between. CDR3 size: 14 residues. The CDR3 nucleotides are TGTGCCAGCAAACCGGGAGGGACGATCTATGGCTACACCTTC. It specifies CASKPGGTIYGYTF.

V gene TRBV6-5 combines with J gene TRBJ2-7, with TRBD1 matching 8 bases. This CDR3 contains 14 residues. Germline V gene sequence: CDR1 MNHEY, CDR2 SVGAGI. With V trimmed by 8 bases and J by 5 bases, 11 bases remained unmatched. The CDR3 DNA is TGTGCCAGCGGCTCGGACAGGGAACCCAACGAGCAGTACTTC. The encoded protein is CASGSDREPNEQYF.

This sequence joins TRBV3-1 (or the pseudogene TRBV3-2) and TRBJ2-4; no clear D gene. The V and J ends lost 2 bases and 3 bases respectively, with 11 bases between them. The CDR3 runs to 15 residues. Germline lookup yields CDR1 LGHDT and CDR2 YNNKEL (reference sequence). The DNA for the CDR3 is TGTGCCAGCAGCCAACGTAGGCTCGGCAAAAACATTCAGTACTTC. As protein: CASSQRRLGKNIQYF.

This clone is judged medium-sized. The CDR3 nucleotides read TGCGCCAGCAGCCCCCCGGGGGGGCTAGCCAAAAACATTCAGTACTTC. Amino acids: CASSPPGGLAKNIQYF. V is TRBV5-1 and J is TRBJ2-4; TRBD2 agrees at 8 bases. The CDR3 runs to 16 residues. V was pared by 4 bases and J by 0 bases, with 6 bases of the junction left unmatched. Germline values: CDR1 SGHRS, CDR2 YFSETQ. Looking up the rest from reference TRBV5-1 and TRBJ2-4 gives the full variable domain: KAGVTQTPRYLIKTRGQQVTLSCSPISGHRSVSWYQQTPGQGLQFLFEYFSETQRNKGNFPGRFSGRQFSNSRSEMNVSTLELGDSALYLCASSPPGGLAKNIQYFGAGTRLSVL.

The chain joins TRBV3-1 (or the pseudogene TRBV3-2) to TRBJ2-2; possible D gene TRBD1, 6 bases. CDR1 and CDR2 (germline): LGHDT, YNNKEL (reference sequence). Deletions cut 0 bases from V and 4 bases from J, with 18 bases between. The CDR3 consists of 18 residues. CDR3 amino acids: CASSQDVWGQDRTGELFF. In DNA, the CDR3 is TGTGCCAGCAGCCAAGATGTTTGGGGGCAAGATCGCACCGGGGAGCTGTTTTTT.

The table lists this clone with a count of one. This rearrangement joins TRBV29-1 to TRBJ2-1; D possibly matches TRBD1 or TRBD2 (5 bases each). This CDR3 is built from 14 residues. The V gene lost 4 bases and the J gene lost 0 bases, with 10 bases spanning the gap. The germline gives CDR1 SQVTM, CDR2 ANQGSEA. The CDR3 coding sequence is TGCAGCGTTGGTGGGACCCACTCCTACAATGAGCAGTTCTTC. This sequence encodes CSVGGTHSYNEQFF.

The V and J genes are TRBV5-1 and TRBJ2-7, with TRBD2 matching 8 bases. J lost 0 bases, V lost 0 bases, and 2 bases had no gene match. The CDR3 has 15 amino acids. Per germline, CDR1 SGHRS and CDR2 YFSETQ. CDR3: CASSLAGGLSYEQYF. In DNA, the CDR3 is TGCGCCAGCAGCTTGGCGGGGGGGCTCTCCTACGAGCAGTACTTC.

The chain links TRBV5-1 to TRBJ2-5; 10 nucleotides line up with TRBD1. This CDR3 region has 16 residues. Trimming at V came to 0 bases and at J to 4 bases, leaving 6 bases not matched to a gene. Germline V lookup: CDR1 SGHRS, CDR2 YFSETQ. The DNA of the CDR3 is TGCGCCAGCAGCTTGGCCGGGACAGGGGTAGTAGAGACCCAGTACTTC. Residues: CASSLAGTGVVETQYF.

The V call is TRBV12-5, the J call TRBJ1-5, with D tentatively TRBD1 (6 bases). V lost 7 bases to trimming and J lost 10 bases, with 17 bases between them. This CDR3 has 13 residues. Germline V gene sequence: CDR1 LGHNT, CDR2 FRNRAP. Here the CDR3 DNA reads TGTGCTAGTGCCTCGGGGGGCCTAGGACCCCAGCATTTT. As protein: CASASGGLGPQHF.

The chain couples TRBV9 to TRBJ2-1; 9 bases agree with TRBD1. This CDR3 has 17 residues. Germline V gives CDR1 SGDLS, CDR2 YYNGEE. J lost 1 base, V lost 4 bases, and 9 bases had no gene match. CDR3 residues: CASSPNPGTGSYNEQFF. CDR3 nucleotides: TGTGCCAGCAGCCCTAATCCCGGGACAGGGTCCTACAATGAGCAGTTCTTC.

This rearrangement joins TRBV6-5 to TRBJ2-7; 7 nucleotides agree with TRBD2. The germline CDR1 and CDR2 sequences are MNHEY and SVGAGI. This CDR3 has 15 amino acids. V lost 6 bases and J lost 3; bases outside the gene matches: 11. This CDR3 reads CASRSSRGDLYEQYF. Here the CDR3 DNA reads TGTGCCAGCAGGTCTAGCCGGGGGGATCTCTACGAGCAGTACTTC.

V gene TRBV29-1 combines with J gene TRBJ1-5; tentative D call: TRBD1 (6 bases). Trimming cost V 3 bases and J 4 bases, with 13 bases left between them. The CDR3 extends over 14 amino acids. Germline V gene data show CDR1 as SQVTM and CDR2 as ANQGSEA. The CDR3 loop is CSVDPGDGNQPQHF. DNA for the CDR3: TGCAGCGTTGATCCAGGGGACGGGAATCAGCCCCAGCATTTT.

J is TRBJ2-2 and V is TRBV24-1, with 9 bases lining up with TRBD1. Germline trimming cut 4 bases from V and 5 bases from J; bases unmatched to any gene: 7. This CDR3 has 16 amino acids. Germline-derived CDR1 and CDR2 are KGHDR and SFDVKD. Here the CDR3 reads CATSDRRGQGTGELFF. As DNA, the CDR3 is TGTGCCACCAGTGACCGCCGGGGACAGGGAACCGGGGAGCTGTTTTTT.

The chain is built from TRBV18 and TRBJ1-1; D is perhaps TRBD1 (6 bases). CDR1 and CDR2 (germline): KGHSH, LQKENI. Trimming took off 0 bases at V and 0 bases at J, with 11 bases between the two ends. The CDR3 totals 16 residues. The CDR3 nucleotides read TGTGCCAGCTCACCACCGGCAGGGGTCATGAACACTGAAGCTTTCTTT. Translated, it gives CASSPPAGVMNTEAFF.

This clone was recorded once. The chain has TRBV6-1 and TRBJ2-5; a weak D match, TRBD2 (5 bases). From germline, CDR1 is MNHNS and CDR2 SASEGT. Trimming pared 0 bases from V and 4 bases from J, leaving 15 bases between. The CDR3 loop spans 16 amino acids. The CDR3 spells CASSEAGSGSPETQYF. CDR3 nucleotides: TGTGCCAGCAGTGAAGCGGGGAGCGGATCCCCAGAGACCCAGTACTTC.

V gene TRBV4-1 combines with J gene TRBJ2-7; D uncertain. Trimming took 3 bases from V and 6 from J, leaving 12 bases between them. Germline CDR1 MGHRA, CDR2 YSYEKL. CDR3 length: 13 residues. This CDR3 is CASSHAGQSEQYF. CDR3 DNA: TGCGCCAGCAGCCACGCCGGCCAGTCCGAGCAGTACTTC.

J is TRBJ2-5 and V is TRBV13, with TRBD2 matching over 7 bases. Germline V gene data show CDR1 as PRHDT and CDR2 as FYEKMQ (reference sequence). V gave up 3 bases and J gave up 5 bases; unmatched junction bases: 0. The CDR3 runs 12 residues. This CDR3 is CASSFGGETQYF. The CDR3, as DNA: TGTGCCAGCAGCTTCGGGGGGGAGACCCAGTACTTC.

This clone was counted once. V usage is TRBV19 and J usage is TRBJ1-1; tentative D call: TRBD1 (6 bases). Germline CDR1 LNHDA, CDR2 SQIVND (reference sequence). Deletions cut 10 bases from V and 1 base from J, with 13 bases between. The CDR3 spans 13 residues. CDR3 protein: CATEGQPNTEAFF. DNA for the CDR3: TGTGCCACCGAAGGACAGCCGAACACTGAAGCTTTCTTT.

This rearrangement joins TRBV10-3 to TRBJ1-3; unclear D gene. V lost 3 bases and J lost 0, with 6 bases in between. This CDR3 spans 14 amino acids. CDR1 is ENHRY and CDR2 is SYGVKD in the germline V gene. DNA of the CDR3: TGTGCCATCAGTGACCAATTCTCTGGAAACACCATATATTTT. It codes for CAISDQFSGNTIYF.